The 27 T cell receptor beta chains listed next were all sequenced from one sample in a study of sequential checkpoint blockade in melanoma. Treatment defined: randomized to nivolumab then ipilimumab (arm A) or the reverse (arm B). Libraries were prepared by immunoSEQ multiplex PCR; TCRdb keeps only in-frame clonotypes and omits some of them. The table includes about 20,000 clones, roughly 80% detected once. Specimen: CD8+ T cells sorted from blood (inferred from file names), collected from a patient given nivolumab and ipilimumab in sequence. The receptors stem from a human donor with melanoma.

V usage is TRBV19 and J usage is TRBJ2-1; 7 nucleotides align to TRBD2. Germline values: CDR1 LNHDA, CDR2 SQIVND (reference sequence). The CDR3 contains 15 residues. Trimming took 7 bases from V and 4 from J; bases not matched to a gene: 10. CDR3 bases: TGTGCCAGTAACACCGGGACTACCACTTACAATGAGCAGTTCTTC. This encodes CASNTGTTTYNEQFF.

The J gene is TRBJ1-1, the V gene TRBV7-8; possibly TRBD1 for D (6 bases). The V and J ends lost 1 base and 5 bases respectively, with 11 bases between them. This CDR3 has 14 amino acids. The germline V gene encodes CDR1 SGHVS and CDR2 FQNEAQ. This CDR3 is CASSLVGARTEAFF. The CDR3, as DNA: TGTGCCAGCAGCTTAGTGGGGGCACGAACTGAAGCTTTCTTT.

V gene TRBV5-6 combines with J gene TRBJ1-5; 7 bases align to TRBD1. Germline V gene sequence: CDR1 SGHDT, CDR2 YYEEEE. The V segment lost 4 bases and the J segment 4 bases; nucleotides outside the gene matches: 5. CDR3 length: 14 residues. This CDR3 is CASSPGQRNQPQHF. The DNA for the CDR3 is TGTGCCAGCAGCCCGGGACAGAGAAATCAGCCCCAGCATTTT.

The chain employs TRBV27 and TRBJ2-3; possibly TRBD2 for D (5 bases). The germline V and J ends were trimmed by 2 bases and 4 bases, with 13 bases remaining between them. The CDR3 contains 15 residues. CDR1 and CDR2 (germline): MNHEY, SMNVEV (reference sequence). CDR3 bases: TGTGCCAGCAGTTTAGGCGGGCTCAGCCCAGATACGCAGTATTTT. Amino acids: CASSLGGLSPDTQYF.

The V gene is TRBV28, the J gene TRBJ2-7, with D hard to call. The CDR3 length is 13 residues. Germline CDR1 reads MDHEN; CDR2 reads SYDVKM. Trimming shortened V by 3 bases and J by 0 bases, and 6 bases separated the two germline ends. The CDR3 DNA reads TGTGCCAGCAGTTTTGAGTCCTCCTACGAGCAGTACTTC. Encoded protein: CASSFESSYEQYF.

The genes are TRBV6-5 and TRBJ1-6; 9 bases are a match to TRBD1. Per the germline V gene, CDR1 is MNHEY and CDR2 is SVGAGI. This CDR3 has 15 amino acids. With 7 bases clipped from V and 4 bases from J, the junction kept 5 bases outside the gene matches. CDR3 residues: CASTVTGGYNSPLHF. As DNA, the CDR3 is TGTGCCAGCACAGTGACAGGGGGGTATAATTCACCCCTCCACTTT.

J is TRBJ2-1 and V is TRBV7-2; TRBD2 agrees at 8 bases. Germline V gene data show CDR1 as SGHTA and CDR2 as FQGNSA. V shed 5 bases, J shed 0 bases, and the junction held 3 bases outside the gene matches. CDR3 length: 15 residues. The CDR3 here is CASSRRGVSYNEQFF. As DNA, the CDR3 is TGTGCCAGCAGCCGGCGGGGGGTCTCCTACAATGAGCAGTTCTTC.

In its sample, this clone was seen once. V and J are TRBV6-6 and TRBJ2-2; D not resolved. CDR3 length equals 11 residues. Germline CDR1 and CDR2: MNHNY and SVGAGI (reference sequence). V lost 4 bases and J 8 bases, leaving 5 bases between the germline ends. CDR3 in amino acids: CASSFYGELFF. CDR3 in DNA: TGTGCCAGCAGTTTTTATGGGGAGCTGTTTTTT.

This clone appeared a few times. J is TRBJ2-3 and V is TRBV7-9, with unresolved D. The CDR3 is 14 residues long. The germline V and J ends were trimmed by 5 bases and 5 bases, with 14 bases remaining between them. Per the germline V gene, CDR1 is SEHNR and CDR2 is FQNEAQ (reference sequence). The CDR3, as DNA: TGTGCCAGCAGCCCTCCCATCCATAGAGATACGCAGTATTTT. Translating gives CASSPPIHRDTQYF.

The rearrangement joins TRBV5-8 to TRBJ2-1; D is perhaps TRBD2 (5 bases). Germline values: CDR1 SGHTS, CDR2 YDEGEE. There are 14 residues in the CDR3. With 2 bases removed from V and 8 bases from J, the gap between germline ends came to 14 bases. CDR3 in amino acids: CASSFGLPRDEQFF. The DNA of the CDR3 is TGTGCCAGCAGCTTCGGACTGCCTCGCGATGAGCAGTTCTTC.

The chain employs TRBV27 and TRBJ1-2; 8 nucleotides line up with TRBD1. The CDR3 is 14 amino acids. J gave up 4 bases and V 5 bases, and 6 bases lay outside the gene matches. Germline-derived CDR1 and CDR2 are MNHEY and SMNVEV (reference sequence). The CDR3 DNA follows: TGTGCCAGCAGTCCCCGGACAGGGAGCTATGGCTACACCTTC. Its protein product is CASSPRTGSYGYTF.

The rearrangement uses TRBV2 and TRBJ2-7; TRBD1 agrees at 11 bases. Germline CDR1 SNHLY, CDR2 FYNNEI. This CDR3 is built from 14 residues. The V segment lost 6 bases and the J segment 4 bases; nucleotides outside the gene matches: 5. CDR3 bases: TGTGCCAGCAGATGGACAGGGGGCTCATACGAGCAGTACTTC. Translated, it gives CASRWTGGSYEQYF.

This clone came up a few times. The chain couples TRBV5-8 to TRBJ2-7; 7 bases align to TRBD1. This CDR3 contains 14 residues. Unmatched junction bases numbered 6, after V lost 2 bases and J lost 4 bases. CDR1 is SGHTS and CDR2 is YDEGEE in the germline V gene. The CDR3 bases are TGTGCCAGCAGCTTCGGGACAGCTATATACGAGCAGTACTTC. This encodes CASSFGTAIYEQYF.

V usage is TRBV4-2 and J usage is TRBJ1-1, with D unclear. Germline V gene sequence: CDR1 LGHNA, CDR2 YNFKEQ. There are 15 residues in the CDR3. V was cut by 0 bases and J by 4 bases, with 12 bases left in between. CDR3 amino acids: CASSQEVGAGTEAFF. The CDR3 region has the DNA TGTGCCAGCAGCCAAGAGGTGGGCGCGGGCACTGAAGCTTTCTTT.

This clone is classed as medium-sized. The chain combines TRBV5-4 with TRBJ2-1, with 8 bases identical to TRBD2. The CDR3 is 15 amino acids. From germline, CDR1 is SGHNT and CDR2 YYREEE (reference sequence). V lost 2 bases and J lost 5; bases outside the gene matches: 6. The CDR3 DNA reads TGTGCCAGCAGCTTCGTAGCGGGGCCGAACAATGAGCAGTTCTTC. Translated, it gives CASSFVAGPNNEQFF.

This rearrangement joins TRBV27 to TRBJ2-7, with D possibly matching TRBD1 (5 bases). V lost 6 bases and J 5 bases, leaving 14 bases between the germline ends. Germline V lookup: CDR1 MNHEY, CDR2 SMNVEV (reference sequence). There are 13 residues in the CDR3. As DNA, the CDR3 is TGTGCCAGCAGCTCGTGGCAGGGTAACGAGCAGTACTTC. Amino acids: CASSSWQGNEQYF.

The chain joins TRBV4-2 to TRBJ2-7, with 9 bases fitting TRBD2. Germline trimming cut 0 bases from V and 2 bases from J; bases unmatched to any gene: 5. Germline CDR1 is LGHNA and CDR2 is YNFKEQ. The CDR3 sequence is 16 residues long. The CDR3 sequence: CASSQESSGAAYEQYF. DNA for the CDR3: TGTGCCAGCAGCCAAGAATCTAGCGGGGCTGCCTACGAGCAGTACTTC.

A word on this clone: One end of the junction varies from germline; a read error may be responsible. The chain employs TRBV27 and TRBJ2-5, with 11 bases aligning to TRBD2. CDR3 length: 17 amino acids. CDR1 MNHEY and CDR2 SMNVEV come from the germline V gene (reference sequence). The CDR3 reads CASSTWVAGGHQETQYF. DNA of the CDR3: TGTGCCAGCAGTACGTGGGTAGCGGGGGGGCACCAGGAGACCCAGTACTTC.

The chain recombines TRBV6-5 with TRBJ1-2; no reliable D call. V dropped 0 bases and J dropped 7 bases, with 9 bases sitting between them. The CDR3 has 13 amino acids. Germline V gene lookup returns CDR1 MNHEY and CDR2 SVGAGI. The CDR3 DNA sequence: TGTGCCAGCAGTTACTCCACTATTGGTGGCTACACCTTC. This codes for CASSYSTIGGYTF.

The chain combines TRBV19 with TRBJ1-1; D is unclear. The CDR3 extends over 13 amino acids. The germline V gene has CDR1 LNHDA and CDR2 SQIVND (reference sequence). V lost 1 base to trimming and J lost 6 bases, with 9 bases between them. CDR3 loop: CASSIGLGSEAFF. CDR3 in DNA: TGTGCCAGTAGTATAGGTCTAGGCTCTGAAGCTTTCTTT.

This rearrangement joins TRBV25-1 to TRBJ2-7, with D tentatively TRBD1 (6 bases). The V gene lost 6 bases and the J gene lost 2 bases, with 11 bases spanning the gap. The CDR3 consists of 13 residues. Germline V gives CDR1 MGHDK, CDR2 SYGVNS. This chain's CDR3 is CASRGHTTYEQYF. The DNA for the CDR3 is TGTGCCAGCAGGGGACATACTACCTACGAGCAGTACTTC.

This clone was recorded a few times. This chain joins TRBV23-1 and TRBJ2-3; tentatively, D is TRBD1 (6 bases). TRBV23-1 carries the ORF label, with uncertain function. The V end lost 6 bases, the J end lost 1 base, and 17 bases lay between the germline ends. CDR3 length: 16 residues. In DNA form, the CDR3 reads TGCGCCAGCAGCACAGTGGGATCAGGGGGCACAGATACGCAGTATTTT. Residues: CASSTVGSGGTDTQYF.

This clone was observed a handful of times. The V call is TRBV7-2, the J call TRBJ2-3, with TRBD1 as a possible D gene (6 bases). V was shortened by 5 bases and J by 0 bases, with 15 bases between the two germline ends. CDR3 length: 16 amino acids. Germline loops: CDR1 SGHTA, CDR2 FQGNSA. CDR3 protein: CASSEYGRGSTDTQYF. The CDR3 DNA reads TGTGCCAGCAGCGAGTACGGCAGGGGAAGCACAGATACGCAGTATTTT.

This sequence joins TRBV5-1 and TRBJ1-6; no clear D. V lost 0 bases to trimming and J lost 6 bases, with 10 bases between them. CDR1 is SGHRS and CDR2 is YFSETQ in the germline V gene. There are 15 residues in the CDR3. The CDR3 bases are TGCGCCAGCAGCTTGGACCTTCGGAGTAATTCACCCCTCCACTTT. Translating it yields CASSLDLRSNSPLHF.

V gene TRBV27 combines with J gene TRBJ1-1; D remains ambiguous. The V gene's germline CDR1 is MNHEY and CDR2 SMNVEV (reference sequence). The CDR3 is 14 amino acids. Trimming stripped 3 bases from V and 1 base from J, with 9 bases between. The CDR3: CASSLVPENTEAFF. Here the CDR3 DNA reads TGTGCCAGCAGTTTGGTTCCAGAGAACACTGAAGCTTTCTTT.

This chain connects TRBV9 to TRBJ2-7; 10 bases agree with TRBD1. CDR1 is SGDLS, CDR2 YYNGEE, per germline. The V gene end was trimmed by 4 bases and the J gene end by 3 bases; junction bases not matched to a gene: 4. The CDR3 spans 14 residues. The CDR3 reads CASSPGTGDYEQYF. The CDR3 bases are TGTGCCAGCAGCCCAGGGACAGGGGACTACGAGCAGTACTTC.

This chain uses TRBV6-5 with TRBJ2-3; unclear D gene. The V end was cut by 3 bases, the J end by 4 bases, with 11 bases between. This CDR3 contains 14 residues. CDR1 is MNHEY and CDR2 is SVGAGI in the germline V gene. The CDR3 region is CASSYGSIPDTQYF. The CDR3 DNA reads TGTGCCAGCAGTTATGGTAGCATCCCAGATACGCAGTATTTT.